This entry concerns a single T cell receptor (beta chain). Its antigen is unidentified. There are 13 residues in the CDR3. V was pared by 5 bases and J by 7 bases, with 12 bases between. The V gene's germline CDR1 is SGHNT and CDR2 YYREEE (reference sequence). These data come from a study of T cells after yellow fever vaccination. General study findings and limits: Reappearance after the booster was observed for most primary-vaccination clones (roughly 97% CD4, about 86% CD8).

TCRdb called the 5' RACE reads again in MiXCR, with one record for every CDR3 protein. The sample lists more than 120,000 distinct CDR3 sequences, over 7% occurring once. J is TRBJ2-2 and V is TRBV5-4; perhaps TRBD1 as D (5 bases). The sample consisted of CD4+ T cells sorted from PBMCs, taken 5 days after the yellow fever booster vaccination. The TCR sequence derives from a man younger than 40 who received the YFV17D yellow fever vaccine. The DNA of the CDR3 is TGTGCCAGCAGTCAGGGTTTGGGCGGGGAGCTGTTTTTT. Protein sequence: CASSQGLGGELFF.